This section outlines one T cell receptor beta chain sequence together with its context. CDR1 is KGHSH and CDR2 is LQKENI in the germline V gene. Trimming took off 3 bases at V and 4 bases at J, with 7 bases between the two ends. CDR3 size: 13 residues. Source study methods: Estimates of nucleated cell counts were drawn from the amplification of reference gene primers. TCRdb keeps only in-frame clones here, not all; method: immunoSEQ multiplex PCR. That table furnishes V, J and clone size, whereas the DNA furnished D and trimming. The sample carries tens of thousands of clones, about 84% recorded once. The data are from a study of blood T cell repertoires in COVID-19. Study-level background: In each case, the material was cDNA or gDNA derived from T cells, B-cell-depleted T cells, or PBMCs.

The chain combines TRBV18 with TRBJ1-5; D remains ambiguous. This receptor was obtained from a human donor in a cohort sampled during active COVID-19. The sample taken for sequencing was peripheral blood. The DNA for the CDR3 is TGTGCCAGCTCACCGGGCCCGAATCAGCCCCAGCATTTT. It is translated as CASSPGPNQPQHF.